This T cell receptor (beta chain) came from a study of CD8 T cells in ankylosing spondylitis (TCRdb year 2017). About the investigation overall: The study profiled T cell receptor beta repertoires in healthy donors and ankylosing spondylitis patients to find disease-linked TCR variants. In total, the full study cohort was made up of approximately 99 healthy donors and approximately 24 ankylosing spondylitis patients. Peripheral blood was sampled, and synovial fluid was also collected from ankylosing spondylitis patients. Here is what the overall study found, with its caveats: Blood from ankylosing spondylitis patients appeared to be characterized by a TCR beta motif made up of under ten highly homologous amino acid variants. Some motif variants had previously been reported in the synovial fluid and blood of reactive arthritis patients, which suggests shared mechanisms of disease initiation. According to the report, matched synovial fluid samples from ankylosing spondylitis patients were significantly enriched for the disease-linked clones. In peripheral blood, the disease-linked clones were found at relatively low frequencies and had a CD8+ phenotype.

Instrument used: Illumina HiSeq 2500. TCR beta libraries were prepared by quantitative 5'-RACE with molecular barcodes. The study's processing was this. A new computational method based on a probabilistic model of VDJ rearrangement was used to identify disease-linked TCR variants. Using fastp at Q25 and MiXCR, TCRdb reprocessed the public reads and kept productive beta chains. Every CDR3 protein is listed once, alongside the most common genes and DNA of its rows. The V and J calls come from TCRdb's annotation, not from the publication. This sample is represented by under 950,000 distinct CDR3 sequences; 15% to 20% of them were singletons. Clones ranked in the top ten supply 19% of the sample. As regards this clonotype: The antigen it binds to is not known. No base quality information exists; no much larger clone differs at one position.

The germline V gene supplies CDR1 ENHRY and CDR2 SYGVKD. V is shortened by 2 bases, J by 1 base, and the region joining them spans 12 bases. The CDR3 runs 16 residues from the cysteine to the phenylalanine. Only CDR3 DNA is held: 48 bases, read in frame from base 1. This receptor was identified in a male donor with ankylosing spondylitis. Sequencing input: blood, either unsorted or a sorted T cell fraction (not recorded which). The chain couples TRBV10-3 to TRBJ2-1; 5 matching bases give a weak D call of TRBD2. The CDR3 sequence is CAISEEIGGSYNEQFF. The nucleotides read TGTGCCATCAGTGAGGAGATTGGCGGGTCCTACAATGAGCAGTTCTTC.